These T cell receptor beta chains were read from a single sample in a study of vaccination and CD4 T cells after COVID-19. Using its own MiXCR run on the PCR reads, TCRdb lists one record per CDR3 protein. The top ten clones hold roughly 70% of a sample with fewer than 3,500 distinct CDR3 sequences, more than 35% of them seen once. The antigens for these receptors are not known. Sample: CD4+ T cells from blood, cultured in vitro. Receptor source: a human donor in good health. CDR3s include the opening cysteine and the closing phenylalanine or tryptophan. The order of the fields is clone size, J gene, D gene, V gene, CDR3 DNA, CDR3 protein. The D gene is left open where the match is weak. The listing skips clone size in some rows; elsewhere it reads once, few, many or a size class.

abundance: .; j_gene: TRBJ2-6; d_gene: .; v_gene: TRBV7-3; CDR3nt: TGTGCCAGCAGCCCGGGCTCCTCTGGGGCCAACGTCCTGACTTTC; CDR3aa: CASSPGSSGANVLTF
abundance: few; j_gene: TRBJ2-1; d_gene: TRBD1; v_gene: TRBV7-2; CDR3nt: TGTGCCAGCAGCAGCCGGGACAGATCCTACAATGAGCAGTTCTTC; CDR3aa: CASSSRDRSYNEQFF
abundance: .; j_gene: TRBJ2-3; d_gene: .; v_gene: TRBV7-2; CDR3nt: TGTGCCAGCAGCTTATCCCACGCAGATACGCAGTATTTT; CDR3aa: CASSLSHADTQYF
abundance: few; j_gene: TRBJ2-7; d_gene: TRBD1; v_gene: TRBV2; CDR3nt: TGTGCCAGCATCCAGGACAGGGGAGGAGGCGAGCAGTACTTC; CDR3aa: CASIQDRGGGEQYF
abundance: .; j_gene: TRBJ2-2; d_gene: TRBD1; v_gene: TRBV19; CDR3nt: TGTGCCGGGGGGGACAGGGTCCGTCCCGGGGAGCTGTTTTTT; CDR3aa: CAGGDRVRPGELFF
abundance: .; j_gene: TRBJ2-5; d_gene: TRBD1; v_gene: TRBV2; CDR3nt: TGTGCCACTGGGACAGGGCGGGAGACCCAGTACTTC; CDR3aa: CATGTGRETQYF
abundance: once; j_gene: TRBJ1-2; d_gene: .; v_gene: TRBV12-3/TRBV12-4; CDR3nt: TGTGCCAGCAGTCTTTTAAGCCACTATGGCTACACCTTC; CDR3aa: CASSLLSHYGYTF
abundance: .; j_gene: TRBJ2-7; d_gene: TRBD2; v_gene: TRBV28; CDR3nt: TGTGCCAGCAGCCCCAGGACTAGTTATTTTTGGGAGCAGTACTTC; CDR3aa: CASSPRTSYFWEQYF
abundance: .; j_gene: TRBJ2-1; d_gene: .; v_gene: TRBV6-2/TRBV6-3; CDR3nt: TGTGCCAGCAGTCAGGCGGAGTTGATCTCCTACAATGAGCAGTTCTTC; CDR3aa: CASSQAELISYNEQFF
abundance: few; j_gene: TRBJ1-1; d_gene: .; v_gene: TRBV19; CDR3nt: TGTGCCAGTAGTATCAACCGAGTTAACACTGAAGCTTTCTTT; CDR3aa: CASSINRVNTEAFF
abundance: few; j_gene: TRBJ2-3; d_gene: TRBD2; v_gene: TRBV7-3; CDR3nt: TGTGCCAGCAGCTCCGGGAGGACAGATACGCAGTATTTT; CDR3aa: CASSSGRTDTQYF
abundance: few; j_gene: TRBJ1-1; d_gene: .; v_gene: TRBV27; CDR3nt: TGTGCCAGCACAAGACTACAGGGAGGGAACACTGAAGCTTTCTTT; CDR3aa: CASTRLQGGNTEAFF
abundance: few; j_gene: TRBJ1-1; d_gene: .; v_gene: TRBV7-9; CDR3nt: TGTGCCAGCAGCTTGATACACAATGAAGCTTTCTTT; CDR3aa: CASSLIHNEAFF